Listed below are T cell receptor beta chains from one sample, sequenced in a study of tumor-infiltrating lymphocytes in primary liver carcinoma. Using its own MiXCR run on the multiplex PCR reads, TCRdb lists one record per CDR3 protein. Of 330,000 or so distinct CDR3 sequences in the sample, approximately 64% were seen once. The sequenced sample consisted of peripheral blood. The receptors derive from a man in his forties or fifties with primary liver carcinoma and hepatitis B virus infection. The CDR3 runs from the conserved cysteine through the conserved F or W. Each record gives: J gene, V gene, clone size, D gene, CDR3 DNA, CDR3 protein. D genes are given only for firm matches. A row's size may be missing; if present it is once, few, many or a size class.

TRBJ2-1 TRBV4-2 many TRBD2 TGTGCCAGCAGCCATGGAGCGGGAGGGGCCTACAATGAGCAGTTCTTC CASSHGAGGAYNEQFF
TRBJ2-6 TRBV12-3/TRBV12-4 many . TGTGCCAGCAGTTTTGGGGGCTCTGGGGCCAACGTCCTGACTTTC CASSFGGSGANVLTF
TRBJ1-6 TRBV28 . . TGTGCCAGCAGTCGCTCCGGCAGGGTCGCACCCCTCCACTTT CASSRSGRVAPLHF
TRBJ2-7 TRBV5-1 . . TGCGCCAGCAGCTTGGACGTAGGGGGCTACGAGCAGTACTTC CASSLDVGGYEQYF
TRBJ2-1 TRBV11-3 . TRBD2 TGTGCCAGCAGCATAGAGCGGGAGTGGGCTAAGCAGTTCTTC CASSIEREWAKQFF
TRBJ2-7 TRBV11-2 . . TGTGCCGGCAGCTTAGGCGGAGGGTATTCCTACGAGCGATACTTC CAGSLGGGYSYERYF
TRBJ2-1 TRBV29-1 many TRBD1 TGCGGGGGGACAGGGTACAATGAGCAGTTCTTC CGGTGYNEQFF
TRBJ2-5 TRBV12-3/TRBV12-4 few . TGTGCCAGCAGTCGGCGGGCAGAGTACCAAGAGACCCAGTATTTC CASSRRAEYQETQYF
TRBJ2-7 TRBV6-5 . TRBD1 TGTGTAGCGGGACAGGGGGTATCGGAGCAGTACTTC CVAGQGVSEQYF
TRBJ2-1 TRBV10-3 . TRBD2 TGTGCCAGTCGACTAGCGGGAGGTGAGCAGTTCTTC CASRLAGGEQFF
TRBJ2-2 TRBV29-1 many TRBD1 TGCAGCGTCGGGACAGGGCACACCGGGGAGCTGTTTTTT CSVGTGHTGELFF
TRBJ2-4 TRBV12-3/TRBV12-4 many TRBD1 TGTGCCAGCAGTGACAGGGTTGCCGGCAAAAACATTCAGTACTTC CASSDRVAGKNIQYF
TRBJ2-3 TRBV5-4 many TRBD2 TGTGCCAGCAGCGGAACCGGGACTAGCGGCCCCCAGGATACGCAGTATTTT CASSGTGTSGPQDTQYF
TRBJ1-2 TRBV12-3/TRBV12-4 once . TGTGACAGCAGTTTTAGGGATTCAGCCTATGGCTACACCTTC CDSSFRDSAYGYTF
TRBJ2-5 TRBV28 many . TGTGCCAGCAGCCAGGTCCGGGGGCGCATGAGGTTGGAGACCCAGTACTTC CASSQVRGRMRLETQYF
TRBJ1-6 TRBV11-2 . . TGTGTCAGCAGCTTAGAAGGGGGGTTTAATTCACCCCTCGACTTT CVSSLEGGFNSPLDF
TRBJ1-2 TRBV11-2 . TRBD1 TGTACCAACAGCTTAGCGACAGGGGGCGCAAGATATGGCTACACCTTC CTNSLATGGARYGYTF
TRBJ1-4 TRBV28 . . TGTGCCAGCAGTTCCTTTCGGACCACCGGGGGAAATGAAAAACTGTTTTTT CASSSFRTTGGNEKLFF
TRBJ2-1 TRBV6-5 many . TGTGCCAGCAGTTACGTTAGCGGCCTCAATGAGCAGTTCTTC CASSYVSGLNEQFF
TRBJ1-3 TRBV4-1 few . TGCGCCAGCAGCCCTCATATTAGGGAGTCTGGAAACACCATATATTTT CASSPHIRESGNTIYF
TRBJ2-5 TRBV6-1 . . TGTGCCAGCAGGCCCACAGGGCTGGATCAAGAGACCCAGTACTTC CASRPTGLDQETQYF
TRBJ1-4 TRBV30 . . TGTGCCTGGAGTGACCATGAAAAACTGTTTTTT CAWSDHEKLFF
TRBJ2-3 TRBV11-1 . . TGTGCCAGCAGCGAAGGTGGGGGTTTGACAAATACTCAGTATTTT CASSEGGGLTNTQYF
TRBJ2-1 TRBV5-1 few . TGCGCCAGCAGCTTGGGGACCGGTGAGCAGTTCTTC CASSLGTGEQFF
TRBJ2-3 TRBV24-1 . TRBD1 TGTGTCACCAGTACCCCGTCCGGGACAGGGGACACAGATACGCAGTATTTT CVTSTPSGTGDTDTQYF
TRBJ1-1 TRBV7-9 . . TGTGTCAGCAGCTTAGAAGGTTTCTGGCAGGGAGGAACTGAAGCTTTCTTT CVSSLEGFWQGGTEAFF
TRBJ2-1 TRBV6-1 few . TGTGCCAGCAGTGAGCGGAAAAACAATGAGCAGTTCTTC CASSERKNNEQFF
TRBJ1-2 TRBV5-6 . TRBD1 TGTGCCAGCAGCTTGAGGGGGCTGGCCTATGGCTACAACTTC CASSLRGLAYGYNF
TRBJ2-3 TRBV30 once TRBD2 TGTGCCTGGAGTCGGGGGGTGGGAGATACGCAGTATTTT CAWSRGVGDTQYF
TRBJ2-5 TRBV7-9 few . TGTGCCAGCAGTCAGGGGGCGGGAGCCCCAGAGACCCAGTACTTC CASSQGAGAPETQYF
TRBJ2-7 TRBV25-1 . . TGTGCCAGCAGTGAACGGTGGGCGCTCGAGCAGTACTTC CASSERWALEQYF
TRBJ2-6 TRBV5-1 . . TGCGCCAGCAGGGTTCAAGCTACTGGGGCCAACGCCCTGACTTTC CASRVQATGANALTF
TRBJ2-5 TRBV11-2 . TRBD1 TGTACCAGCAGCAGCTACAGGACAGGGGGGGAGACCCAATACTTC CTSSSYRTGGETQYF
TRBJ2-5 TRBV12-3/TRBV12-4 . TRBD2 TGTGCAAGCAGACGAGCGAGCGGGGCCCCCAGAGAGACCCAGTACTTC CASRRASGAPRETQYF
TRBJ2-7 TRBV6-5 . TRBD2 TGTGCCAGCAGTTACCTAGCGGGAGCTTCGTACGAGCAGTACTTC CASSYLAGASYEQYF
TRBJ2-7 TRBV12-3/TRBV12-4 . TRBD1 TGTGCCATCAGTCCGGGACAGGACCCCTACGAACAGTACTTC CAISPGQDPYEQYF
TRBJ1-4 TRBV5-5 . TRBD1 TGTGCCAGCAGCTTATGTCCCTGGGGGACAGTGAATGAAAAACTGTCTTTT CASSLCPWGTVNEKLSF